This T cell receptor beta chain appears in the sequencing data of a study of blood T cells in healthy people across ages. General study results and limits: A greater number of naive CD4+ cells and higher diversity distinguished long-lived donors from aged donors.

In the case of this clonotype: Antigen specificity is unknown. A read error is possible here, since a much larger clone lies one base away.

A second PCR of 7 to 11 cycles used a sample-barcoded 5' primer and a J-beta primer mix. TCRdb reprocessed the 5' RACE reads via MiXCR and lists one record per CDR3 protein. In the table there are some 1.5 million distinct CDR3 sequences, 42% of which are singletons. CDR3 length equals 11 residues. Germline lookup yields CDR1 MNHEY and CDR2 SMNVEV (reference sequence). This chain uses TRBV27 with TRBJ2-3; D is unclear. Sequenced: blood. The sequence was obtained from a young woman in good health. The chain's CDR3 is CTSSFFDTQYF. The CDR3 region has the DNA TGTACCAGCAGTTTTTTCGATACGCAGTATTTT.